This T cell receptor (beta chain) came from a study of T cell responses to AZD1222 COVID-19 vaccine. Whole-study findings and limits: Close to half of all spike-specific TCRs reportedly target regions of the variants that are unmutated. White British donors predominated, females outnumbered males, and clonal diversity was possibly underestimated. Dominant CD4 TCR responses targeted spike regions 160-218 and 743-854.

Comment on this clone: Antigen unknown.

The protocol was immunoSEQ multiplex PCR, while the TCRdb copy is restricted to in-frame clones and leaves out a portion. Here the sample spans 150,000 or so clones, 80% to 95% being singletons. Germline CDR1 reads GTSNPN; CDR2 reads SVGIG (reference sequence). This CDR3 is 13 amino acids long. After removal of 3 bases from V and 6 bases from J, the junction contained 2 bases not matched to a gene. This specimen consisted of peripheral blood, obtained on day 0 of MenACWY control vaccination. The V and J genes are TRBV30 and TRBJ1-6, with 7 nucleotides matching TRBD1. The receptor was isolated from an adult in good health. DNA for the CDR3: TGTGCCTGGAGGGGACAGATTAATTCACCCCTCCACTTT. This gives the protein CAWRGQINSPLHF.